The clone carrying this T cell receptor (beta chain) appeared a few times. The antigen is not known. The beta constant-region primer was an equimolar mix of two oligonucleotides covering TRBC1 and TRBC2. Four rounds of PCR amplified the ligated cDNA using nested alpha and beta constant-region primers plus SP2. TCRdb called the UMI-ligation and nested PCR reads again in MiXCR, with one record for every CDR3 protein. The profile shows approximately 140,000 distinct CDR3 sequences, 15% to 25% of them singletons. The data were taken from a study of naive and memory T cell subsets. General study results and limits: Each distinct alpha or beta sequence counts as one clonotype. Naive repertoires, especially CD8, held a few larger clonotypes, possibly memory cells re-expressing CD45RA. Naive and memory repertoire findings lacked a ground truth for validation. Over 85% of naive TCR sequences appeared only once, unlike memory subsets.

The V and J ends lost 1 base and 13 bases respectively, with 13 bases between them. Germline values: CDR1 DFQATT, CDR2 SNEGSKA (reference sequence). This CDR3 region has 12 residues. Separate alpha and beta amplification began at the second PCR step. Specimen: naive CD8+ T cells from blood. This clonotype was sampled from a human donor in good health. The chain links TRBV20-1 to TRBJ1-4; D might be TRBD1 (6 bases). This chain's CDR3 is CSARVQGSGLFF. The CDR3 region has the DNA TGCAGTGCTAGAGTTCAGGGGAGTGGACTGTTTTTT.